This T cell receptor beta chain was documented in a study of shared clonotypes between healthy human individuals. Donors were healthy HIV-negative adults without recent acute infections or vaccinations. All of the donors resided in Nashville, Tennessee, and each was a Caucasian adult. Bulk PBMC genomic DNA spanned ten immunoSEQ deep plates. Sequencing used immunoSEQ multiplex PCR; TCRdb keeps in-frame clones, though not all of them. Of around 440,000 clones in the sample, roughly four fifths were seen once. Germline V gene data show CDR1 as SGHTA and CDR2 as FQGTGA. Trimming shortened V by 5 bases and J by 5 bases, and 12 bases separated the two germline ends. The CDR3 runs 13 residues.

The sequence was obtained from a woman aged 40 to 49 in good health. Some clones in this sample may be carry-over from other donors' samples. The rearrangement joins TRBV7-3 to TRBJ1-1; D is uncertain. Material: PBMCs. CDR3 protein: CASSRTSGTEAFF. The DNA for the CDR3 is TGTGCCAGCAGCCGAACTTCTGGGACTGAAGCTTTCTTT.